Listed below are T cell receptor beta chains from one sample, sequenced in a study of PD-L1 blockade in urothelial cancer. Assay used: immunoSEQ multiplex PCR; TCRdb lists only in-frame clones, some missing. Altogether around 34,000 clones are present, just under 85% being singletons, with the ten largest covering about 15%. The sample was PBMCs, taken around atezolizumab (anti-PD-L1) treatment. Receptor source: a man aged 80 or over with urothelial cancer. Each CDR3 is given with its conserved first and last residue. The D gene is left open where the match is weak. Clone size is not always given. Where it is, it says once, few, many or a class for expanded clones.

cdr3_aa	cdr3_nt	v_call	j_call	clone_size	cdr3_length	d_call
CASTPQGEGTEAFF	TGTGCCAGCACCCCTCAGGGGGAAGGCACTGAAGCTTTCTTT	TRBV27	TRBJ1-1	NA	14	TRBD1
CASSLTSGRPNTGELFF	TGTGCCAGCAGCTTGACTAGCGGGAGGCCAAACACCGGGGAGCTGTTTTTT	TRBV5-6	TRBJ2-2	NA	17	TRBD2
CASSELDRLGYGYTF	TGTGCCAGCAGTGAATTGGACAGGCTGGGCTATGGCTACACCTTC	TRBV6-1	TRBJ1-2	NA	15	TRBD1
CASSGQGWYTEAFF	TGTGCCAGCAGTGGGCAGGGGTGGTACACTGAAGCTTTCTTT	TRBV27	TRBJ1-1	once	14	NA
CASSFPSSVSYEQYF	TGTGCCAGCAGTTTCCCTTCTAGCGTATCCTACGAGCAGTACTTC	TRBV28	TRBJ2-7	NA	15	NA
CASSVGGRARHNEQFF	TGTGCCAGCAGCGTAGGCGGGAGGGCGCGACACAATGAGCAGTTCTTC	TRBV9	TRBJ2-1	NA	16	TRBD2
CASSSRVGQGTGELFF	TGTGCCAGCAGCTCCAGGGTGGGGCAGGGAACCGGGGAGCTGTTTTTT	TRBV7-2	TRBJ2-2	NA	16	NA
CASSLVGGPGELFF	TGTGCCAGCAGCTTAGTCGGGGGTCCCGGGGAGCTGTTTTTT	TRBV7-2	TRBJ2-2	NA	14	NA
CASKGDFYNEQFF	TGTGCCAGCAAGGGGGATTTTTATAATGAGCAGTTCTTC	TRBV9	TRBJ2-1	NA	13	NA
CAWTTDASYNEQFF	TGTGCCTGGACGACTGACGCCTCCTACAATGAGCAGTTCTTC	TRBV30	TRBJ2-1	NA	14	NA
CAITGGQTKNTEAFF	TGTGCCATCACCGGGGGACAGACCAAAAACACTGAAGCTTTCTTT	TRBV10-3	TRBJ1-1	NA	15	TRBD1
CASSPSPSGRSTGELFF	TGTGCCAGCAGCCCCAGTCCGAGCGGGAGGTCCACCGGGGAGCTGTTTTTT	TRBV11-2	TRBJ2-2	NA	17	TRBD2
CASSPRGGLGNEQFF	TGTGCCAGCTCACCAAGGGGAGGTCTCGGCAATGAGCAGTTCTTC	TRBV18	TRBJ2-1	NA	15	NA
CAWSLTREARYF	TGTGCCTGGAGCCTGACTCGGGAAGCGCGGTACTTC	TRBV30	TRBJ2-4	NA	12	NA
CASIGKTTGELFF	TGTGCCAGTATCGGAAAAACTACCGGTGAGCTGTTTTTT	TRBV19	TRBJ2-2	NA	13	NA
CASSQVSSGTYNEQFF	TGCGCCAGCAGCCAAGTCTCTAGCGGGACTTACAATGAGCAGTTCTTC	TRBV4-1	TRBJ2-1	NA	16	TRBD2
CASSPWDRLQETQYF	TGTGCCAGCTCACCATGGGACAGACTACAAGAGACCCAGTACTTC	TRBV18	TRBJ2-5	NA	15	TRBD1
CASSLANYYEQYF	TGTGCCAGCAGCCTAGCGAACTATTACGAGCAGTACTTC	TRBV28	TRBJ2-7	NA	13	NA
CASSETGILYGYTF	TGTGCCAGCAGTGAAACAGGGATCCTCTATGGCTACACCTTC	TRBV2	TRBJ1-2	NA	14	NA
CSACVSAVKLFF	TGCAGCGCCTGCGTCAGCGCGGTGAAACTGTTTTTT	TRBV29-1	TRBJ1-4	NA	12	NA
CSVEVQANGPQHF	TGCAGCGTTGAAGTCCAGGCGAACGGGCCCCAGCATTTT	TRBV29-1	TRBJ1-5	NA	13	NA
CASSQGSRQETQYF	TGTGCCAGCAGCCAGGGTAGTCGGCAAGAGACCCAGTACTTC	TRBV7-2	TRBJ2-5	NA	14	NA